Given below is one T cell receptor beta chain in context. This sample was included in a study of blood T cell repertoires in COVID-19. Per the study methods: For nucleated cells, counts were estimated from reference gene primer amplification. Assay: immunoSEQ multiplex PCR; the TCRdb copy retains only in-frame clones and omits some. V, J and clone size are those of that table, while D and trimming were read from the DNA. The top ten hold less than 2.5% of the sample, which has around 140,000 clones, approximately 90% seen once. The germline V gene encodes CDR1 SGHNT and CDR2 YENEEA. The CDR3 consists of 17 residues. V shed 5 bases and J shed 0 bases, with 16 bases lying between them.

V and J are TRBV11-3 and TRBJ2-2; D is unresolved. This sequence originates from a man aged 65 to 85 with active COVID-19. Specimen: peripheral blood. CDR3 in amino acids: CASSPNSLRANTGELFF. As DNA, the CDR3 is TGTGCCAGCAGCCCTAACTCCCTACGAGCGAACACCGGGGAGCTGTTTTTT.